This TCR beta chain was retrieved from a study of PD-L1 blockade in urothelial cancer. Time point in this sample: pretreatment peripheral blood. The CDR3 length is 16 residues. Germline assignment: CDR1 SGHRS and CDR2 YFSETQ. Trimming at V came to 0 bases and at J to 1 base, leaving 5 bases not matched to a gene. The assay was immunoSEQ multiplex PCR, and TCRdb's table has in-frame clones only and misses some. The table has 95,000 to 100,000 clones, around 87% seen once. Specimen: PBMCs, collected around atezolizumab (anti-PD-L1) treatment. The chain recombines TRBV5-1 with TRBJ2-7; TRBD2 matches at 9 bases. The receptor was derived from a man aged 55 to 70 with urothelial cancer. This chain's CDR3 is CASSLAASGISYEQYF. The CDR3 bases are TGCGCCAGCAGCTTGGCAGCTAGCGGGATTTCCTACGAGCAGTACTTC.